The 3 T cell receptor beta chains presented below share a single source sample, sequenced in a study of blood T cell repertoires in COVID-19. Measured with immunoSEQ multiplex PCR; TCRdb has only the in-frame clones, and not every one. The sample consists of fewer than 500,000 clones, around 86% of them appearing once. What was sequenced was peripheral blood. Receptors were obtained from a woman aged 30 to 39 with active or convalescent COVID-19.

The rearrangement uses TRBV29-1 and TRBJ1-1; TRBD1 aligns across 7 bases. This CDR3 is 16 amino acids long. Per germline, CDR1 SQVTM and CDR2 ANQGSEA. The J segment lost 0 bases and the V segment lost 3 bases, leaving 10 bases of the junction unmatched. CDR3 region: CSVDKVDRDMNTEAFF. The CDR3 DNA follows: TGCAGCGTTGATAAAGTAGACAGGGATATGAACACTGAAGCTTTCTTT.

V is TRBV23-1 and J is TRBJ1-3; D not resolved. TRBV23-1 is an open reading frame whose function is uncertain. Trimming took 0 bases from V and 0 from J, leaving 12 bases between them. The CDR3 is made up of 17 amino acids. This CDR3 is CASSQSVRHFSGNTIYF. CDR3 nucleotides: TGCGCCAGCAGTCAATCGGTCAGACATTTCTCTGGAAACACCATATATTTT.

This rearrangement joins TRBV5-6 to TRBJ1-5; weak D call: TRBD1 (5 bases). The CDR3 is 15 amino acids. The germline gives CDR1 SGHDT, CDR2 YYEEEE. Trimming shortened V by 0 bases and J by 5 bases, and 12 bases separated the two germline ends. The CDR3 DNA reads TGTGCCAGCAGCTTGGCCGGGGGGGTTGATCAGCCCCAGCATTTT. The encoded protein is CASSLAGGVDQPQHF.